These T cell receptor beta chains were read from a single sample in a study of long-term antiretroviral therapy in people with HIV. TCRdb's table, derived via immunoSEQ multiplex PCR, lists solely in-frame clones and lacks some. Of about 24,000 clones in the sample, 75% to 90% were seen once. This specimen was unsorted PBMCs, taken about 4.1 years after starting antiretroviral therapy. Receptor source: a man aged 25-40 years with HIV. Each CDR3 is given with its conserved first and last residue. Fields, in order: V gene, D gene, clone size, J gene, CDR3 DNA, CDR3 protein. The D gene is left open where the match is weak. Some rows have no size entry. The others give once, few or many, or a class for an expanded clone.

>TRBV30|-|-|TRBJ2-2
TGTGCCTGGAGTGTATACGCCACCTCTAACACCGGGGAGCTGTTTTTT
CAWSVYATSNTGELFF
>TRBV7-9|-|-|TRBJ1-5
TGTGCCAGCAGCTTAGAGCATCTCAATCAGCCCCAGCATTTT
CASSLEHLNQPQHF
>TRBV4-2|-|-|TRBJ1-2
TGTGCCAGCAGCTTTTTGGAATCTGACGACTATGGCTACACCTTC
CASSFLESDDYGYTF
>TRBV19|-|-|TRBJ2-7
TGTGCCAGTAGTATCGGAGGCATCCATTACGAGCAGTACTTC
CASSIGGIHYEQYF
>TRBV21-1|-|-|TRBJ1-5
TGTGCCAGCAGCAAAGAAAAAGGGAATCAGCCCCAGCATTTT
CASSKEKGNQPQHF
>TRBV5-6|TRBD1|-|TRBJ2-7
TGTGCCAGCAGTTACGGGACAGGGGGCGCCGAGCAGTACTTC
CASSYGTGGAEQYF
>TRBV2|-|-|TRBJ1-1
TGTGCCAGCAGTGAAAGACCAGACCTGGGGAACACTGAAGCTTTCTTT
CASSERPDLGNTEAFF
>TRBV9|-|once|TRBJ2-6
TGTGCCAGCAGCGTAGTGGGCTCTGGGGCCAACGTCCTGACTTTC
CASSVVGSGANVLTF
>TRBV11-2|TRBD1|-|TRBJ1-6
TGTGCCAGCAGCAATCCTCCGGGACAGTATAATTCACCCCTCCACTTT
CASSNPPGQYNSPLHF
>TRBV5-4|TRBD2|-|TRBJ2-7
TGTGCCAGCAGCTTGAGCCTAGCGGGAGAAGGTCGCTACGAGCAGTACTTC
CASSLSLAGEGRYEQYF